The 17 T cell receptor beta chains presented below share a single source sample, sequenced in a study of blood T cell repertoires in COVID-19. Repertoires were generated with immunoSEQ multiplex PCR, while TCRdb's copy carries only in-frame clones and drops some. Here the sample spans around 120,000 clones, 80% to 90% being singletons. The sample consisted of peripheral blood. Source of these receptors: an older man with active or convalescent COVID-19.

CDR3 region: CASKAQGFGNEQFF. CDR3 DNA: TGTGCCAGTAAGGCCCAGGGGTTCGGGAATGAGCAGTTCTTC. V gene TRBV19 combines with J gene TRBJ2-1, with D perhaps matching TRBD1 (6 bases). CDR3 length: 14 residues. Germline V gives CDR1 LNHDA, CDR2 SQIVND (reference sequence). Trimming stripped 7 bases from V and 7 bases from J, with 17 bases between.

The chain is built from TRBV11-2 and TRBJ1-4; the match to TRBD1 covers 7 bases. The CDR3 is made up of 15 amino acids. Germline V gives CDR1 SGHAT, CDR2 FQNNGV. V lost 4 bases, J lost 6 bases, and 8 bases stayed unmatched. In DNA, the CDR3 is TGTGCCAGCAGCTACGGAGACAGGGTTGATGAAAAACTGTTTTTT. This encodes CASSYGDRVDEKLFF.

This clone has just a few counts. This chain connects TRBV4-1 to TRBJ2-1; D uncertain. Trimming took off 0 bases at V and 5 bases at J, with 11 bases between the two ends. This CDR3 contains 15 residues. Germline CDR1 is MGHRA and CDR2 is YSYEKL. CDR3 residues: CASSQDEFGDNEQFF. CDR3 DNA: TGCGCCAGCAGCCAAGATGAGTTCGGTGACAATGAGCAGTTCTTC.

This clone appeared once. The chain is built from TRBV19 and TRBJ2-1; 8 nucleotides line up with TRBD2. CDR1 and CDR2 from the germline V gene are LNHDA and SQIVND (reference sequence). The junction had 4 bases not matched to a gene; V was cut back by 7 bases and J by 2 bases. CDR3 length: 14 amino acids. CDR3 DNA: TGTGCCAGTAAACTGACTAGCGCCTACAATGAGCAGTTCTTC. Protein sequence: CASKLTSAYNEQFF.

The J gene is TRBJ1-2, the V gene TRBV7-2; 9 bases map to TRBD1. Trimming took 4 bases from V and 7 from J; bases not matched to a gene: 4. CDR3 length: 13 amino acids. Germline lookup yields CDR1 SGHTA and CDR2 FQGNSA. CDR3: CASSSGTGSGYTF. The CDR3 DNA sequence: TGTGCCAGCAGCTCCGGGACAGGGTCTGGCTACACCTTC.

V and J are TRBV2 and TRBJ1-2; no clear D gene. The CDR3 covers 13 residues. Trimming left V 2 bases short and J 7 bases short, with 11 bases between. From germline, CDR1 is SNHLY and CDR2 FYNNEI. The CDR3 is CASSETGEGGYTF. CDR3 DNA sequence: TGTGCCAGCAGTGAAACCGGGGAAGGTGGCTACACCTTC.

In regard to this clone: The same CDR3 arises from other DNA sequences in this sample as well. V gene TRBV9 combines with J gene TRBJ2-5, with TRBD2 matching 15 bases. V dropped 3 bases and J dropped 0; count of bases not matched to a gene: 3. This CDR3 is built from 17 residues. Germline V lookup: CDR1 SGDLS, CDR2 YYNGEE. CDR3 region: CASSDGTSGGYQETQYF. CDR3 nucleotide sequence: TGTGCCAGCAGCGATGGGACTAGCGGGGGGTACCAAGAGACCCAGTACTTC. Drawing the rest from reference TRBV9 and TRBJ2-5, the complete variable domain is DSGVTQTPKHLITATGQRVTLRCSPRSGDLSVYWYQQSLDQGLQFLIQYYNGEERAKGNILERFSAQQFPDLHSELNLSSLELGDSALYFCASSDGTSGGYQETQYFGPGTRLLVL.

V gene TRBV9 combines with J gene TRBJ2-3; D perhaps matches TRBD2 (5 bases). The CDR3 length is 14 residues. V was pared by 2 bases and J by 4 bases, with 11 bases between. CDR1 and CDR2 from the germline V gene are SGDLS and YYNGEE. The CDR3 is CASSVYSGSDTQYF. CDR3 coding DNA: TGTGCCAGCAGCGTTTACAGCGGATCAGATACGCAGTATTTT.

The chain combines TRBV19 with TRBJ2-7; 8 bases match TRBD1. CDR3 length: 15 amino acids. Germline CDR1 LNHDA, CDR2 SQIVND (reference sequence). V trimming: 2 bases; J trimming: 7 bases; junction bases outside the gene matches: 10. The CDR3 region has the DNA TGTGCCAGTAGTATATTAACGACAGGGGCGGGAGAGCAGTACTTC. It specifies CASSILTTGAGEQYF.

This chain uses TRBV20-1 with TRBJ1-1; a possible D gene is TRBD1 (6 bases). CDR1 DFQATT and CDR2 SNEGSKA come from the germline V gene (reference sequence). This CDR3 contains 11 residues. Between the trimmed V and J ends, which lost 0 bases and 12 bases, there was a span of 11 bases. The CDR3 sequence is CSAREQGLTFF. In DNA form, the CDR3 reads TGCAGTGCTAGAGAGCAGGGGCTGACTTTCTTT.

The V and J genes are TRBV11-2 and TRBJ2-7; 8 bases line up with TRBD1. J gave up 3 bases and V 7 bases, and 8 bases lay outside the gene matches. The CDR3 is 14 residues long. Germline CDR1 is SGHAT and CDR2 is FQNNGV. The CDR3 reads CASTHPGQDYEQYF. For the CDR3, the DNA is TGTGCCAGCACCCATCCGGGACAGGACTACGAGCAGTACTTC.

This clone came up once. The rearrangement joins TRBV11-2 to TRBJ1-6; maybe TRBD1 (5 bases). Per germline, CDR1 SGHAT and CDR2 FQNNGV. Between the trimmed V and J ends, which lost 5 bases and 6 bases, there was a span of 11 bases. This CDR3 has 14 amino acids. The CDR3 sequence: CASSPGSVNSPLHF. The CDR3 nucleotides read TGTGCCAGCAGCCCAGGGTCAGTTAATTCACCCCTCCACTTT.

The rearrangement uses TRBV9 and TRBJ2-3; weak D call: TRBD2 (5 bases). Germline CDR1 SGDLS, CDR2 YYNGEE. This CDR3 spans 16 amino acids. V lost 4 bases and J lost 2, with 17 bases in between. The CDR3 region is CASSYREGGSTDTQYF. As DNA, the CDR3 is TGTGCCAGCAGCTATCGGGAAGGCGGCTCCACAGATACGCAGTATTTT.

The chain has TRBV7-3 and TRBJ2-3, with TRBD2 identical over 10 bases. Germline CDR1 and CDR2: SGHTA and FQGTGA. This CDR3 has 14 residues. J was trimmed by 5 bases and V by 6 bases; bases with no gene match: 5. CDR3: CASRAGGPGDTQYF. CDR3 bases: TGTGCCAGCAGAGCGGGGGGGCCCGGAGATACGCAGTATTTT. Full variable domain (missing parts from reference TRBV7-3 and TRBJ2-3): GAGVSQTPSNKVTEKGKYVELRCDPISGHTALYWYRQSLGQGPEFLIYFQGTGAADDSGLPNDRFFAVRPEGSVSTLKIQRTERGDSAVYLCASRAGGPGDTQYFGPGTRLTVL.

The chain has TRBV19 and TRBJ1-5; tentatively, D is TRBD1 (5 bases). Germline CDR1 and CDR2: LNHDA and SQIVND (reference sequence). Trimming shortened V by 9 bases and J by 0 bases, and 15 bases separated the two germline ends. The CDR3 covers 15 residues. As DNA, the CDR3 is TGTGCCAGCAGGGTATCAGGGTTTAGCAATCAGCCCCAGCATTTT. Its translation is CASRVSGFSNQPQHF. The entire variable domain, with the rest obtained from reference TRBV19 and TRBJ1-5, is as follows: DGGITQSPKYLFRKEGQNVTLSCEQNLNHDAMYWYRQDPGQGLRLIYYSQIVNDFQKGDIAEGYSVSREKKESFPLTVTSAQKNPTAFYLCASRVSGFSNQPQHFGDGTRLSIL.

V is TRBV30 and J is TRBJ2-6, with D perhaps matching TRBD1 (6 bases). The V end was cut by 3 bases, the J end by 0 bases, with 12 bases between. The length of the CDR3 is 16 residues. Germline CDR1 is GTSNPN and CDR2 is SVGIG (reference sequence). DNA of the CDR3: TGTGCCTGGAGGTGGACAGACTACTCTGGGGCCAACGTCCTGACTTTC. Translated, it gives CAWRWTDYSGANVLTF.

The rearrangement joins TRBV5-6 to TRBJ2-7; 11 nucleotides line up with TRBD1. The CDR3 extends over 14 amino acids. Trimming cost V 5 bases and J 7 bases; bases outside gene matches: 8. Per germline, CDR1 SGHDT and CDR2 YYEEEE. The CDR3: CASSLGQGAREQYF. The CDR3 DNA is TGTGCCAGCAGTCTCGGACAGGGGGCTCGGGAGCAGTACTTC. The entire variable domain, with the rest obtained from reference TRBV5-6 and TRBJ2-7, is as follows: DAGVTQSPTHLIKTRGQQVTLRCSPKSGHDTVSWYQQALGQGPQFIFQYYEEEERQRGNFPDRFSGHQFPNYSSELNVNALLLGDSALYLCASSLGQGAREQYFGPGTRLTVT.